The rows below give T cell receptor beta chains drawn from one sample of a study of T cell responses to AZD1222 COVID-19 vaccine. Produced via immunoSEQ multiplex PCR; TCRdb's table is partial and in-frame only. The sample includes under 100,000 clones, more than 70% seen only once; the top ten take under 5.5%. Sample: peripheral blood, taken 28 days after the second AZD1222 dose. These receptor sequences come from an adult who received the AZD1222 COVID-19 vaccine. Both conserved end residues are part of each CDR3. The D gene is left open where the match is weak. Some rows mark clone size as missing; the rest say once, few, many or name a class of expanded clone.

size: .; V: TRBV19; D: TRBD1; J: TRBJ2-1; CDR3: CASSQGQGRFEQFF; DNA: TGTGCCAGTAGTCAGGGACAGGGGAGGTTTGAGCAGTTCTTC
size: .; V: TRBV5-1; D: .; J: TRBJ2-5; CDR3: CANSVQGREETQYF; DNA: TGCGCCAACAGCGTGCAGGGGCGGGAAGAGACCCAGTACTTC
size: .; V: TRBV9; D: TRBD1; J: TRBJ2-2; CDR3: CASSAAGTGIGELFF; DNA: TGTGCCAGCAGCGCGGCCGGGACAGGGATCGGGGAGCTGTTTTTT
size: .; V: TRBV7-8; D: .; J: TRBJ1-5; CDR3: CASSPGGAAHQPQHF; DNA: TGTGCCAGCAGCCCCGGGGGGGCAGCCCATCAGCCCCAGCATTTT
size: .; V: TRBV19; D: TRBD1; J: TRBJ1-5; CDR3: CASSPSDRGLDQPQHF; DNA: TGTGCCAGTAGTCCCTCGGACAGGGGGCTGGATCAGCCCCAGCATTTT
size: .; V: TRBV6-6; D: .; J: TRBJ2-1; CDR3: CASTGIGSYNEQFF; DNA: TGTGCCAGCACTGGAATAGGCTCCTACAATGAGCAGTTCTTC
size: .; V: TRBV11-1; D: .; J: TRBJ2-7; CDR3: CASSSTGVSYEQYF; DNA: TGTGCCAGCAGCTCAACAGGAGTCTCCTACGAGCAGTACTTC
size: .; V: TRBV28; D: .; J: TRBJ1-1; CDR3: CASSPYASTGRRFTEAFF; DNA: TGTGCCAGCAGCCCTTACGCGAGTACGGGGCGAAGGTTCACTGAAGCTTTCTTT
size: once; V: TRBV4-1; D: TRBD1; J: TRBJ1-1; CDR3: CASSQMTGGPTEAFF; DNA: TGCGCCAGCAGCCAAATGACAGGGGGACCCACTGAAGCTTTCTTT
size: once; V: TRBV14; D: .; J: TRBJ1-1; CDR3: CASSQYLDTEAFF; DNA: TGTGCCAGCAGCCAATACCTGGACACTGAAGCTTTCTTT
size: .; V: TRBV24-1; D: .; J: TRBJ2-2; CDR3: CATSNAVPGTGELFF; DNA: TGTGCCACCAGTAATGCGGTACCGGGCACCGGGGAGCTGTTTTTT
size: .; V: TRBV9; D: TRBD1; J: TRBJ1-3; CDR3: CASSQGGGEAGNTIYF; DNA: TGTGCCAGCAGCCAGGGGGGCGGGGAGGCTGGAAACACCATATATTTT
size: .; V: TRBV5-1; D: .; J: TRBJ2-3; CDR3: CASSLQSGGLADTQYF; DNA: TGCGCCAGCAGCTTGCAGTCAGGGGGGCTCGCAGATACGCAGTATTTT
size: .; V: TRBV7-9; D: TRBD1; J: TRBJ1-5; CDR3: CASSDPGQGAFQPQHF; DNA: TGTGCCAGCAGCGACCCGGGACAGGGGGCATTCCAGCCCCAGCATTTT
size: .; V: TRBV9; D: .; J: TRBJ2-1; CDR3: CASSVGGGGVNEQFF; DNA: TGTGCCAGCAGCGTAGGTGGCGGGGGCGTAAATGAGCAGTTCTTC
size: .; V: TRBV6-2/TRBV6-3; D: .; J: TRBJ1-1; CDR3: CASSYRNTEAFF; DNA: TGTGCCAGCAGTTACAGGAACACTGAAGCTTTCTTT